This T cell receptor (beta chain) came from a study of control samples from healthy donors and cancer patients. The table came from immunoSEQ multiplex PCR; TCRdb's copy has only in-frame clones and leaves some out. The table has about 58,000 clones, 90% seen once; the top ten hold about 6.5%. The CDR3 consists of 14 residues. Trimming cost V 0 bases and J 2 bases, with 8 bases left between them. CDR1 and CDR2 (germline): SGHNT, YYREEE (reference sequence). Sequencing was done on a sample of PBMCs. The chain couples TRBV5-4 to TRBJ1-2; D may be TRBD1 (5 bases). This receptor was identified in a man aged 60 to 75 with colorectal cancer. CDR3: CASSLATVNYGYTF. Written as DNA, the CDR3 is TGTGCCAGCAGCTTGGCGACAGTCAACTATGGCTACACCTTC.